This entry lists 6 T cell receptor beta chains sequenced from one sample in a study of vaccination effects on CD4 cells after COVID-19. Measured with immunoSEQ multiplex PCR; TCRdb has only the in-frame clones, and not every one. The sample has approximately 30,000 clones; around three fifths are singletons. Their antigen targets remain unknown. Antigen-specific CD4+ T cells were expanded with viral peptide pools in the ViraFEST assay before sequencing. After roughly eleven days in culture, the CD4+ T cells were isolated. The cohort was immunized with two doses of either the BNT162b2 or mRNA-1273 vaccine. Specimen: CD4+ T cells from PBMCs cultured with SARS-CoV-2 spike peptides, collected after COVID-19 vaccination. The receptor set was obtained from a human donor who received a COVID-19 vaccine.

This chain uses TRBV6-5 with TRBJ2-5, with D uncertain. Germline assignment: CDR1 MNHEY and CDR2 SVGAGI. This CDR3 comprises 11 residues. V lost 7 bases to trimming and J lost 5 bases, with 8 bases between them. CDR3 sequence: CASTLSETQYF. The DNA for the CDR3 is TGTGCCAGCACTCTCTCGGAGACCCAGTACTTC.

The chain employs TRBV3-1 (or the pseudogene TRBV3-2) and TRBJ2-7; TRBD1 is a possible D gene (6 bases). This CDR3 spans 14 amino acids. V lost 4 bases and J 3 bases, leaving 13 bases between the germline ends. Germline CDR1 is LGHDT and CDR2 is YNNKEL (reference sequence). CDR3 in DNA: TGTGCCAGCAGCCCCTCAGGGGCCGTCTACGAGCAGTACTTC. Translation: CASSPSGAVYEQYF.

The rearrangement links TRBV10-1 to TRBJ2-1; TRBD2 is a possible D gene (6 bases). The V gene lost 4 bases and the J gene lost 8 bases, with 12 bases spanning the gap. The CDR3 runs 13 residues. Germline CDR1 and CDR2: WNHNN and SYGVQD (reference sequence). The CDR3 reads CASSARLEDEQFF. In DNA form, the CDR3 reads TGCGCCAGCAGTGCTAGACTAGAAGATGAGCAGTTCTTC.

This clone has only a few counts. The chain links TRBV7-2 to TRBJ1-6; D remains ambiguous. The CDR3 consists of 16 residues. Germline CDR1 and CDR2: SGHTA and FQGNSA. Trimming pared 6 bases from V and 0 bases from J, leaving 12 bases between. The CDR3 loop is CASRERGSSYNSPLHF. The CDR3 DNA sequence: TGTGCCAGCAGGGAGAGAGGTAGCTCCTATAATTCACCCCTCCACTTT.

The chain combines TRBV5-1 with TRBJ1-4; 7 nucleotides align to TRBD1. This CDR3 contains 14 residues. The V gene's germline CDR1 is SGHRS and CDR2 YFSETQ. V gave up 2 bases and J gave up 8 bases; unmatched junction bases: 6. The CDR3 loop reads CASSFSGGYEKLFF. The CDR3 nucleotides are TGCGCCAGCAGCTTTTCAGGGGGGTACGAAAAACTGTTTTTT.

The V call is TRBV28, the J call TRBJ2-1; D might be TRBD1 or TRBD2, each matching 7 bases. CDR3 length: 16 amino acids. V was shortened by 4 bases and J by 5 bases, with 18 bases between the two germline ends. Germline CDR1 is MDHEN and CDR2 is SYDVKM. This chain's CDR3 is CASSSPGTAGNNEQFF. The CDR3 DNA follows: TGTGCCAGCAGTTCGCCGGGGACAGCGGGAAACAATGAGCAGTTCTTC.